Detailed here is one TCR beta chain. This sample was taken from a study of shared clonotypes between healthy human individuals. The V end lost 0 bases, the J end lost 6 bases, and 7 bases lay between the germline ends. This CDR3 region has 13 residues. The V gene's germline CDR1 is SGHRS and CDR2 YFSETQ. Assay: immunoSEQ multiplex PCR; the TCRdb copy retains only in-frame clones and omits some. This table has 1.4 million to 1.5 million clones, around 95% appearing once. The chain uses TRBV5-1 and TRBJ2-1; D might be TRBD2 (5 bases). Material for sequencing was naive CD4+ T cells sorted from blood. Indicated subset: CD45RA+ positively selected. The receptor was isolated from a man between 25 and 39 years old in good health. The CDR3 here is CASSLEAVNEQFF. In DNA, the CDR3 is TGCGCCAGCAGCTTGGAAGCGGTCAATGAGCAGTTCTTC.